The clone carrying this T cell receptor (beta chain) was counted a few times. The antigen is not known. This entry is derived from a study of identical twins. Findings and limits, study-wide: Zero-insertion analyses could be partly confounded by invariant MAIT and iNKT cells. Conclusions were based on cross-sectional statistical analysis, without following the same donors. Memory repertoires lacked the insertion deficit that abundant cord blood beta clonotypes showed.

Unique molecular identifiers were in the cDNA, with template-switch universal primer binding. MiXCR, applied by TCRdb to the 5' RACE reads, yields one record per CDR3 protein. Here the sample spans 1,800,000 or so distinct CDR3 sequences, around 29% being singletons. V lost 4 bases, J lost 0 bases, and 6 bases stayed unmatched. CDR3 length: 18 residues. CDR1 SGHRS and CDR2 YFSETQ come from the germline V gene. The chain combines TRBV5-1 with TRBJ2-3; TRBD2 matches 15 bases. The clonotype was recovered from a newborn girl in good health. The specimen was cord blood. The CDR3 DNA sequence: TGCGCCAGCAGCGTCGGACTAGCGGGAGGGCGGAGCACAGATACGCAGTATTTT. Translated, it gives CASSVGLAGGRSTDTQYF. Full variable domain (rest looked up from reference TRBV5-1 and TRBJ2-3): KAGVTQTPRYLIKTRGQQVTLSCSPISGHRSVSWYQQTPGQGLQFLFEYFSETQRNKGNFPGRFSGRQFSNSRSEMNVSTLELGDSALYLCASSVGLAGGRSTDTQYFGPGTRLTVL.